These 27 T cell receptor beta chains were sequenced from one sample in a study of control samples from healthy donors and cancer patients. Method: immunoSEQ multiplex PCR; TCRdb's copy keeps in-frame clones and lacks some. The sample has about 110,000 clones, 90% seen once. The source material was blood. Receptors were obtained from a human donor in good health. The donor label of this sample is uncertain.

J is TRBJ2-3 and V is TRBV10-3; D remains unclear. In germline, CDR1 is ENHRY, CDR2 SYGVKD. This CDR3 has 13 residues. V dropped 7 bases and J dropped 0 bases, with 8 bases sitting between them. The CDR3 nucleotides are TGTGCCATCAAGAACTATAGCACAGATACGCAGTATTTT. Its translation: CAIKNYSTDTQYF.

The J gene is TRBJ2-4, the V gene TRBV24-1; tentative D call: TRBD2 (7 bases). V was trimmed by 5 bases and J by 9 bases, leaving 13 bases between them. The CDR3 runs 13 residues. Germline V lookup: CDR1 KGHDR, CDR2 SFDVKD. CDR3 coding DNA: TGTGCCACCAGTGCCCTGAGGGGGGGCATTCAGTACTTC. Protein product: CATSALRGGIQYF.

This chain uses TRBV18 with TRBJ1-5; 10 nucleotides line up with TRBD1. The CDR3 is made up of 16 amino acids. Germline V gives CDR1 KGHSH, CDR2 LQKENI. V dropped 4 bases and J dropped 3; count of bases not matched to a gene: 6. CDR3 DNA: TGTGCCAGCTCACAGGGACAGGGGAGGATCAATCAGCCCCAGCATTTT. Its translation is CASSQGQGRINQPQHF.

The chain joins TRBV6-1 to TRBJ2-3, with 7 bases that match TRBD1. With V trimmed by 2 bases and J by 10 bases, 12 bases remained unmatched. The CDR3 consists of 15 residues. The germline CDR1 and CDR2 sequences are MNHNS and SASEGT. The CDR3 region is CASSESVTGSLSQYF. The CDR3 DNA reads as TGTGCCAGCAGTGAATCGGTGACAGGGAGTCTCTCGCAGTATTTT.

The chain couples TRBV6-5 to TRBJ1-1; D unclear. The CDR3 consists of 13 residues. The germline V and J ends were trimmed by 8 bases and 2 bases, with 12 bases remaining between them. CDR1 is MNHEY, CDR2 SVGAGI, per germline. DNA for the CDR3: TGTGCCAGCGAAAAGGACGGAAACACTGAAGCTTTCTTT. It translates to CASEKDGNTEAFF.

This chain joins TRBV2 and TRBJ1-1, with 7 bases identical to TRBD1. CDR3 size: 13 residues. Trimming took 8 bases from V and 4 from J; bases not matched to a gene: 7. CDR1 and CDR2 (germline): SNHLY, FYNNEI. CDR3 DNA: TGTGCCAGCGGCTTAGCAGGGGGCACTGAAGCTTTCTTT. The encoded protein is CASGLAGGTEAFF.

The sample holds one count of this clone. CDR3 in amino acids: CASSEEAYEQYF. The CDR3 coding sequence is TGCGCCAGCAGTGAGGAGGCTTACGAGCAGTACTTC. The chain employs TRBV10-2 and TRBJ2-7; D is ambiguous. CDR1 and CDR2 from the germline V gene are WSHSY and SAAADI. V was shortened by 2 bases and J by 4 bases, with 6 bases between the two germline ends. This CDR3 is 12 amino acids long.

J is TRBJ2-4 and V is TRBV10-2; D not resolved. The V gene's germline CDR1 is WSHSY and CDR2 SAAADI. Trimming pared 3 bases from V and 2 bases from J, leaving 8 bases between. CDR3 length: 14 residues. This CDR3 is CASSDAGTKNIQYF. CDR3 DNA sequence: TGCGCCAGCAGTGACGCTGGTACCAAAAACATTCAGTACTTC.

This clone showed up just once. The chain links TRBV2 to TRBJ2-7, with D tentatively TRBD1 or TRBD2 (6 bases each). Trimming took 3 bases from V and 4 from J, leaving 13 bases between them. This CDR3 has 14 residues. Germline V lookup: CDR1 SNHLY, CDR2 FYNNEI. The CDR3, as DNA: TGTGCCAGCAGTGATCATAGGGGGGCGTACGAGCAGTACTTC. Amino acids: CASSDHRGAYEQYF.

The rearrangement joins TRBV19 to TRBJ2-1, with 7 bases that match TRBD1. The CDR3 runs to 14 residues. Germline V lookup: CDR1 LNHDA, CDR2 SQIVND (reference sequence). V gave up 10 bases and J gave up 6 bases; unmatched junction bases: 12. The CDR3 is CATNNRGETNEQFF. CDR3 nucleotide sequence: TGTGCCACTAACAACAGGGGTGAGACCAATGAGCAGTTCTTC.

The rearrangement links TRBV28 to TRBJ1-1, with 9 bases aligning to TRBD1. Trimming took 6 bases from V and 1 from J; bases not matched to a gene: 9. The CDR3 loop spans 16 amino acids. Germline V lookup: CDR1 MDHEN, CDR2 SYDVKM. Here the CDR3 DNA reads TGTGCCAGCAGCCTAACCGGGACAGGGAGGAACACTGAAGCTTTCTTT. It translates to CASSLTGTGRNTEAFF.

V usage is TRBV2 and J usage is TRBJ2-6, with D unclear. The germline V gene has CDR1 SNHLY and CDR2 FYNNEI. CDR3 length equals 13 residues. The germline V and J ends were trimmed by 8 bases and 1 base, with 6 bases remaining between them. CDR3 residues: CASLFSGANVLTF. The DNA for the CDR3 is TGTGCCAGCTTATTTTCTGGGGCCAACGTCCTGACTTTC.

This rearrangement joins TRBV21-1 to TRBJ2-3; the DNA was not compared with TRBD2, the D call given in the table. TRBV21-1 is marked as a pseudogene. The CDR3 runs 18 residues. CDR3 DNA sequence: TGTGCCAGCAGCAAAAGGGGGGGGACACCGGTGGAAGCAGATACGCAGTATTTT. Residues: CASSKRGGTPVEADTQYF.

This rearrangement joins TRBV29-1 to TRBJ1-1, with 8 bases identical to TRBD1. The CDR3 spans 16 residues. From germline, CDR1 is SQVTM and CDR2 ANQGSEA. V was pared by 3 bases and J by 1 base, with 10 bases of the junction left unmatched. Here the CDR3 DNA reads TGCAGCGTTGATATTTGGAACGACAGGGGGAACACTGAAGCTTTCTTT. Protein sequence: CSVDIWNDRGNTEAFF.

The chain carries TRBV23-1 and TRBJ1-5, with D possibly matching TRBD1 (5 bases). TRBV23-1 is designated an ORF whose function remains uncertain. V was trimmed by 0 bases and J by 0 bases, leaving 15 bases between them. The CDR3 covers 18 residues. The chain's CDR3 is CASSQSADKAYSNQPQHF. The CDR3 region has the DNA TGCGCCAGCAGTCAATCGGCGGACAAGGCTTATAGCAATCAGCCCCAGCATTTT.

V usage is TRBV18 and J usage is TRBJ2-7, with 7 bases fitting TRBD1. The CDR3 extends over 13 amino acids. J lost 6 bases, V lost 2 bases, and 4 bases had no gene match. The germline V gene has CDR1 KGHSH and CDR2 LQKENI. The CDR3 bases are TGTGCCAGCTCACCAGACAGGGCATCCGAGCAGTACTTC. Protein product: CASSPDRASEQYF.

This chain connects TRBV28 to TRBJ1-4, with 7 bases lining up with TRBD1. The CDR3 consists of 14 residues. Germline CDR1 reads MDHEN; CDR2 reads SYDVKM. The V gene end was trimmed by 5 bases and the J gene end by 10 bases; junction bases not matched to a gene: 10. The CDR3: CASSPGQRARKLFF. CDR3 nucleotide sequence: TGTGCCAGCAGTCCGGGACAGAGGGCGCGAAAACTGTTTTTT. Full variable domain (remainder filled in from reference TRBV28 and TRBJ1-4): DVKVTQSSRYLVKRTGEKVFLECVQDMDHENMFWYRQDPGLGLRLIYFSYDVKMKEKGDIPEGYSVSREKKERFSLILESASTNQTSMYLCASSPGQRARKLFFGSGTQLSVL.

The rearrangement uses TRBV14 and TRBJ1-1; tentative D call: TRBD1 (6 bases). Germline V gene data show CDR1 as SGHDN and CDR2 as FVKESK. The V gene lost 5 bases and the J gene lost 5 bases, with 12 bases spanning the gap. The CDR3 is 13 residues long. The CDR3 DNA sequence: TGTGCCAGCAGCTATAACAGGGATACTGAAGCTTTCTTT. This translates into CASSYNRDTEAFF.

The chain joins TRBV7-2 to TRBJ1-2; TRBD1 matches 8 bases. V lost 2 bases and J lost 8; bases outside the gene matches: 10. The CDR3 contains 15 residues. Germline V gene lookup returns CDR1 SGHTA and CDR2 FQGNSA. The CDR3 DNA follows: TGTGCCAGCAGCTTACCCGGGAAGGACAGGGACGGCTACACCTTC. The encoded protein is CASSLPGKDRDGYTF.

This sequence joins TRBV11-2 and TRBJ1-4; maybe TRBD1 (6 bases). The CDR3 sequence is 15 residues long. V dropped 0 bases and J dropped 5 bases, with 10 bases sitting between them. From germline, CDR1 is SGHAT and CDR2 FQNNGV. CDR3 nucleotide sequence: TGTGCCAGCAGCTTAGATCGGGGGGCGAATGAAAAACTGTTTTTT. It translates to CASSLDRGANEKLFF.

V and J are TRBV19 and TRBJ2-1; possibly TRBD1 for D (6 bases). This CDR3 contains 14 residues. Germline V lookup: CDR1 LNHDA, CDR2 SQIVND (reference sequence). V was cut by 3 bases and J by 6 bases, with 12 bases left in between. CDR3: CASSMRQGPNEQFF. The CDR3 region has the DNA TGTGCCAGTAGTATGAGGCAGGGGCCCAATGAGCAGTTCTTC.

With regard to this clone: Other nucleotide sequences from this sample produce the same CDR3. This chain joins TRBV5-6 and TRBJ1-1, with D unresolved. The CDR3 loop spans 12 amino acids. CDR1 SGHDT and CDR2 YYEEEE come from the germline V gene. The ends were cut back, 4 bases at V and 6 bases at J, with 10 bases in the middle. CDR3 in amino acids: CASSLGIAEAFF. CDR3 bases: TGTGCCAGCAGCCTGGGGATCGCTGAAGCTTTCTTT.

CDR3: CSARTRLGYTF. CDR3 bases: TGCAGTGCCAGGACTAGGTTGGGCTACACCTTC. The gene calls are TRBV20-1 and TRBJ1-2, with D unresolved. Germline assignment: CDR1 DFQATT and CDR2 SNEGSKA (reference sequence). V was shortened by 6 bases and J by 8 bases, with 13 bases between the two germline ends. The CDR3 extends over 11 amino acids.

This clone appeared many times. V usage is TRBV11-2 and J usage is TRBJ2-7, with D possibly being TRBD2 (5 bases). The CDR3 extends over 15 amino acids. V lost 5 bases to trimming and J lost 2 bases, with 16 bases between them. CDR1 SGHAT and CDR2 FQNNGV come from the germline V gene. CDR3 residues: CASSVHVGVTYEQYF. In DNA form, the CDR3 reads TGTGCCAGCAGCGTACACGTCGGGGTTACCTACGAGCAGTACTTC.

The chain has TRBV4-1 and TRBJ1-4, with D maybe TRBD1 (5 bases). This CDR3 has 15 residues. Germline loops: CDR1 MGHRA, CDR2 YSYEKL. V dropped 4 bases and J dropped 8 bases, with 17 bases sitting between them. The CDR3 sequence is CASSPVGGEGEKLFF. The CDR3 bases are TGCGCCAGCAGCCCCGTTGGAGGGGAGGGCGAAAAACTGTTTTTT.

V usage is TRBV2 and J usage is TRBJ2-3; TRBD1 or TRBD2 may be the D gene (5 bases each). The V gene lost 2 bases and the J gene lost 5 bases, with 14 bases spanning the gap. From germline, CDR1 is SNHLY and CDR2 FYNNEI. The length of the CDR3 is 15 residues. CDR3 in DNA: TGTGCCAGCAGTGAAATACCAGGGAGATTAGATACGCAGTATTTT. This codes for CASSEIPGRLDTQYF.

The chain recombines TRBV30 with TRBJ2-2, with a tentative D call TRBD1 (6 bases). Per germline, CDR1 GTSNPN and CDR2 SVGIG (reference sequence). The CDR3 runs 15 residues. V lost 0 bases to trimming and J lost 6 bases, with 14 bases between them. CDR3 protein: CAWSVQGNWPGELFF. The CDR3 DNA reads as TGTGCCTGGAGTGTACAGGGTAATTGGCCCGGGGAGCTGTTTTTT.